These 27 T cell receptor beta chains share one sample of origin, sequenced in a study of PD-1 blockade in classical Hodgkin lymphoma. Autologous stem cell transplantation was followed by relapse in every patient, and brentuximab vedotin exposure varied. Assay used: immunoSEQ multiplex PCR; TCRdb lists only in-frame clones, some missing. The repertoire includes about 97,000 clones, over 80% of them detected once, and 9% to 15% sits in the top ten. The sequenced sample was peripheral blood mononuclear cells (PBMCs), obtained at baseline. The receptors were gathered from a human donor with classical Hodgkin lymphoma.

As regards this clone: Mismatch with germline at one junction end may stem from a read error. The chain links TRBV7-9 to TRBJ2-7; TRBD2 matches at 9 bases. The CDR3 extends over 13 amino acids. The germline CDR1 and CDR2 sequences are SEHNR and FQNEAQ (reference sequence). CDR3 sequence: CATSGGRAYEQYF. The CDR3 DNA sequence: TGTGCCACCAGCGGCGGGAGGGCCTACGAGCAGTACTTC.

V usage is TRBV28 and J usage is TRBJ2-3, with D possibly TRBD1 on 5 matching bases. Germline V gene lookup returns CDR1 MDHEN and CDR2 SYDVKM. The CDR3 length is 14 residues. Trimming took 8 bases from V and 2 from J, leaving 14 bases between them. The CDR3 DNA follows: TGTGCCAGCGGGGCCCAGCAGATCACAGATACGCAGTATTTT. This gives the protein CASGAQQITDTQYF.

The chain has TRBV14 and TRBJ2-7; D gene unclear. This CDR3 is built from 14 residues. Looked up from germline, CDR1 is SGHDN and CDR2 is FVKESK. The V end lost 0 bases, the J end lost 0 bases, and 6 bases lay between the germline ends. In nucleotides, the CDR3 is TGTGCCAGCAGCCAAGAGGCTCTCTCCTACGAGCAGTACTTC. Translating it yields CASSQEALSYEQYF. Full variable domain (outside the CDR3, taken from reference TRBV14 and TRBJ2-7): EAGVTQFPSHSVIEKGQTVTLRCDPISGHDNLYWYRRVMGKEIKFLLHFVKESKQDESGMPNNRFLAERTGGTYSTLKVQPAELEDSGVYFCASSQEALSYEQYFGPGTRLTVT.

J is TRBJ1-5 and V is TRBV28, with 8 bases lining up with TRBD1. Trimming removed 6 bases from V and 4 bases from J; junction bases left unmatched: 8. The CDR3 is made up of 15 amino acids. Germline V lookup: CDR1 MDHEN, CDR2 SYDVKM. CDR3 nucleotide sequence: TGTGCCAGCAGATTTCAGGGGGCTGGGAATCAGCCCCAGCATTTT. Its translation: CASRFQGAGNQPQHF. Full variable domain (remainder filled in from reference TRBV28 and TRBJ1-5): DVKVTQSSRYLVKRTGEKVFLECVQDMDHENMFWYRQDPGLGLRLIYFSYDVKMKEKGDIPEGYSVSREKKERFSLILESASTNQTSMYLCASRFQGAGNQPQHFGDGTRLSIL.

This clone was seen a single time. The V gene is TRBV27, the J gene TRBJ2-2; TRBD1 agrees at 9 bases. CDR3 length: 15 residues. Germline values: CDR1 MNHEY, CDR2 SMNVEV (reference sequence). The V and J ends lost 5 bases and 6 bases, in that order; junction bases with no gene match: 7. CDR3 loop: CASSQGQGTPGELFF. Written as DNA, the CDR3 is TGTGCCAGCAGTCAGGGACAGGGAACACCCGGGGAGCTGTTTTTT.

The V gene is TRBV6-6, the J gene TRBJ2-1, with D perhaps matching TRBD1 or TRBD2 (5 bases each). The V gene's germline CDR1 is MNHNY and CDR2 SVGAGI (reference sequence). The CDR3 runs 15 residues. Trimming removed 2 bases at V and 5 bases at J, with 13 bases between. The chain's CDR3 is CASSYLYRDHNEQFF. The DNA of the CDR3 is TGTGCCAGCAGTTACCTCTACCGGGACCACAATGAGCAGTTCTTC.

CDR3 region: CASSLRLGEQYF. The CDR3 bases are TGCGCCAGCAGCTTGAGGCTAGGCGAGCAGTACTTC. The chain uses TRBV5-1 and TRBJ2-7; no firm D call. The V end was cut by 1 base, the J end by 6 bases, with 8 bases between. From germline, CDR1 is SGHRS and CDR2 YFSETQ. There are 12 residues in the CDR3. Using reference TRBV5-1 and TRBJ2-7 for the parts outside the CDR3, the full variable domain is KAGVTQTPRYLIKTRGQQVTLSCSPISGHRSVSWYQQTPGQGLQFLFEYFSETQRNKGNFPGRFSGRQFSNSRSEMNVSTLELGDSALYLCASSLRLGEQYFGPGTRLTVT.

This clone was recorded a few times. This chain uses TRBV27 with TRBJ1-2; unclear D gene. Germline assignment: CDR1 MNHEY and CDR2 SMNVEV (reference sequence). The CDR3 length is 14 residues. Trimming took 8 bases from V and 5 from J, leaving 18 bases between them. CDR3 protein: CASAGSDVGYGYTF. The CDR3 nucleotides are TGTGCCAGCGCCGGGTCAGACGTTGGATATGGCTACACCTTC.

V usage is TRBV28 and J usage is TRBJ2-7; maybe TRBD1 (6 bases). The V end was cut by 6 bases, the J end by 2 bases, with 11 bases between. This CDR3 comprises 13 residues. The germline V gene encodes CDR1 MDHEN and CDR2 SYDVKM. CDR3 DNA sequence: TGTGCCAGCAGGGGGGCATTGCCCTACGAGCAGTACTTC. This translates into CASRGALPYEQYF.

This clone was observed a few times. Other DNA sequences in this specimen translate into the identical CDR3. V gene TRBV5-1 combines with J gene TRBJ2-5; tentatively, D is TRBD1 (9 bases). The V gene lost 3 bases and the J gene lost 4 bases, with 22 bases spanning the gap. The CDR3 has 17 amino acids. Germline V lookup: CDR1 SGHRS, CDR2 YFSETQ. CDR3 residues: CASSWDRTGAGGETQYF. The CDR3, as DNA: TGCGCCAGCAGCTGGGATCGGACAGGGGCGGGGGGAGAGACCCAGTACTTC.

The chain joins TRBV19 to TRBJ1-1, with 9 bases lining up with TRBD1. In germline, CDR1 is LNHDA, CDR2 SQIVND (reference sequence). The CDR3 consists of 15 residues. V was clipped by 7 bases and J by 1 base; unmatched bases: 7. CDR3 nucleotides: TGTGCCAGTAACAGGGGGCGAATGGGGAACACTGAAGCTTTCTTT. This translates into CASNRGRMGNTEAFF.

The J gene is TRBJ2-7, the V gene TRBV7-2; 11 bases align to TRBD1. The V gene end was trimmed by 2 bases and the J gene end by 0 bases; junction bases not matched to a gene: 9. Germline-derived CDR1 and CDR2 are SGHTA and FQGNSA. This CDR3 comprises 18 residues. The CDR3 loop reads CASSLKRVGTGGSYEQYF. CDR3 nucleotide sequence: TGTGCCAGCAGCTTAAAGCGGGTAGGGACAGGGGGCTCCTACGAGCAGTACTTC.

The CDR3 loop is CASSDIAGEGEQFF. Here the CDR3 DNA reads TGTGCCAGCAGTGACATAGCGGGAGAGGGTGAGCAGTTCTTC. V is TRBV25-1 and J is TRBJ2-1; 9 positions agree with TRBD2. This CDR3 has 14 residues. Germline loops: CDR1 MGHDK, CDR2 SYGVNS. J was trimmed by 9 bases and V by 3 bases; bases with no gene match: 6.

The chain uses TRBV30 and TRBJ2-3, with D possibly matching TRBD2 (6 bases). This CDR3 is built from 16 residues. The germline gives CDR1 GTSNPN, CDR2 SVGIG (reference sequence). Trimming left V 2 bases short and J 2 bases short, with 17 bases between. CDR3 in amino acids: CAWSMEGGTLTDTQYF. CDR3 DNA sequence: TGTGCCTGGAGTATGGAGGGAGGAACCCTCACAGATACGCAGTATTTT.

The chain couples TRBV5-4 to TRBJ2-7; 12 nucleotides match TRBD2. Germline CDR1 reads SGHNT; CDR2 reads YYREEE (reference sequence). With V trimmed by 1 base and J by 5 bases, 4 bases remained unmatched. The CDR3 consists of 15 residues. The chain's CDR3 is CASSLRTSGRNEQYF. CDR3 sequence (DNA): TGTGCCAGCAGCTTGCGCACTAGCGGGAGGAACGAGCAGTACTTC.

V and J are TRBV7-9 and TRBJ1-1; D is unclear. Germline V gives CDR1 SEHNR, CDR2 FQNEAQ (reference sequence). V was shortened by 7 bases and J by 3 bases, with 15 bases between the two germline ends. CDR3 length: 14 residues. In DNA form, the CDR3 reads TGTGCCAGCACCCTACGTTTGTGGGACACTGAAGCTTTCTTT. This gives the protein CASTLRLWDTEAFF.

With regard to this clone: The sample holds other DNA sequences that translate to the same CDR3. This chain uses TRBV7-9 with TRBJ2-5; D gene unclear. The CDR3 totals 12 residues. Trimming removed 0 bases from V and 5 bases from J, with 4 bases in between. Germline CDR1 is SEHNR and CDR2 is FQNEAQ (reference sequence). CDR3 nucleotide sequence: TGTGCCAGCAGCTTAGCTGCGGAGACCCAGTACTTC. Translation: CASSLAAETQYF.

The gene calls are TRBV28 and TRBJ1-2, with a tentative D call TRBD1 (5 bases). Germline CDR1 is MDHEN and CDR2 is SYDVKM. The CDR3 has 13 amino acids. V was clipped by 5 bases and J by 5 bases, with 12 bases between them. The CDR3 DNA reads TGTGCCAGCAGTCTCACAGGAAGGTATGGCTACACCTTC. Encoded protein: CASSLTGRYGYTF.

V is TRBV7-3 and J is TRBJ1-1, with 8 bases fitting TRBD1. This CDR3 is built from 14 residues. Germline assignment: CDR1 SGHTA and CDR2 FQGTGA. Trimming cost V 2 bases and J 7 bases; bases outside gene matches: 6. CDR3 sequence reads: CASSLLVGTGEAFF. CDR3 sequence (DNA): TGTGCCAGCAGCTTATTAGTGGGGACAGGTGAAGCTTTCTTT.

This clone showed up just a few times. The V gene is TRBV2, the J gene TRBJ2-5; D gene ambiguous. CDR1 SNHLY and CDR2 FYNNEI come from the germline V gene. The CDR3 has 13 residues. V shed 4 bases and J shed 1 base, with 7 bases lying between them. As DNA, the CDR3 is TGTGCCAGCAGTGGCGGCAGCCAAGAGACCCAGTACTTC. As protein: CASSGGSQETQYF. The variable domain in full, with the rest retrieved from reference TRBV2 and TRBJ2-5, is EPEVTQTPSHQVTQMGQEVILRCVPISNHLYFYWYRQILGQKVEFLVSFYNNEISEKSEIFDDQFSVERPDGSNFTLKIRSTKLEDSAMYFCASSGGSQETQYFGPGTRLLVL.

This clone was found many times. The chain has TRBV9 and TRBJ2-5, with TRBD2 identical over 7 bases. CDR1 is SGDLS, CDR2 YYNGEE, per germline. The CDR3 contains 14 residues. Unmatched junction bases numbered 8, after V lost 4 bases and J lost 5 bases. DNA of the CDR3: TGTGCCAGCAGCCCCCGACTAGCCCTCGAGACCCAGTACTTC. As protein: CASSPRLALETQYF. The full variable domain, rest sourced from reference TRBV9 and TRBJ2-5, is DSGVTQTPKHLITATGQRVTLRCSPRSGDLSVYWYQQSLDQGLQFLIQYYNGEERAKGNILERFSAQQFPDLHSELNLSSLELGDSALYFCASSPRLALETQYFGPGTRLLVL.

The V call is TRBV14, the J call TRBJ1-2; D remains unclear. CDR1 is SGHDN and CDR2 is FVKESK in the germline V gene. V lost 5 bases to trimming and J lost 8 bases, with 21 bases between them. The CDR3 runs to 15 residues. CDR3 sequence reads: CASSALGSIVRGYTF. CDR3 DNA: TGTGCCAGCAGCGCCCTGGGCAGTATCGTTCGGGGCTACACCTTC.

The chain recombines TRBV19 with TRBJ1-2; perhaps TRBD1 as D (6 bases). The germline V gene encodes CDR1 LNHDA and CDR2 SQIVND (reference sequence). This CDR3 contains 12 residues. V was cut by 5 bases and J by 10 bases, with 14 bases left in between. As DNA, the CDR3 is TGTGCCAGTAGTCAACAGGGACGCAACTACACCTTC. Protein product: CASSQQGRNYTF.

This sequence joins TRBV9 and TRBJ2-5; 9 nucleotides line up with TRBD2. The J segment lost 3 bases and the V segment lost 5 bases, leaving 5 bases of the junction unmatched. The CDR3 runs to 14 residues. The V gene's germline CDR1 is SGDLS and CDR2 YYNGEE. The CDR3 bases are TGTGCCAGCAGTTTGACTAGCGGCGAAGAGACCCAGTACTTC. Amino acids: CASSLTSGEETQYF.

This rearrangement joins TRBV5-1 to TRBJ2-2; 8 bases are a match to TRBD2. Germline V gene sequence: CDR1 SGHRS, CDR2 YFSETQ. V was clipped by 3 bases and J by 6 bases; unmatched bases: 10. This CDR3 comprises 16 residues. CDR3 protein: CASSSPPGRVPGELFF. The CDR3 nucleotides read TGCGCCAGCAGCTCCCCCCCCGGGAGGGTGCCCGGGGAGCTGTTTTTT.

This clone was observed a handful of times. V is TRBV9 and J is TRBJ1-5; 7 nucleotides line up with TRBD1. There are 14 residues in the CDR3. Germline CDR1 SGDLS, CDR2 YYNGEE. J lost 4 bases, V lost 0 bases, and 1 base had no gene match. The CDR3 is CASSVAGGNQPQHF. The CDR3 DNA is TGTGCCAGCAGCGTAGCAGGGGGAAATCAGCCCCAGCATTTT.

This sequence joins TRBV27 and TRBJ1-5; D possibly corresponds to TRBD1 (5 bases). In germline, CDR1 is MNHEY, CDR2 SMNVEV (reference sequence). Deletions cut 6 bases from V and 4 bases from J, with 10 bases between. CDR3 length equals 13 residues. DNA of the CDR3: TGTGCCAGCAGACAGGCGAGGAATCAGCCCCAGCATTTT. Translating gives CASRQARNQPQHF.